This T cell receptor (beta chain) was found in a study of blood T cell repertoires in COVID-19. Background on the study: Collection of acute and convalescent COVID-19 samples took place in the United States, Italy and Spain. Sources were T cells, B-cell-depleted T cells, or PBMCs; the material itself was cDNA or gDNA.

Looked up from germline, CDR1 is SGDLS and CDR2 is YYNGEE. The CDR3 contains 18 residues. The V and J ends lost 0 bases and 7 bases respectively, with 24 bases between them. Sequencing was performed with immunoSEQ multiplex PCR; in TCRdb, only in-frame clones are kept and a portion is missing. The data show 240,000 or so clones, around 83% seen once. Specimen: peripheral blood. This rearrangement joins TRBV9 to TRBJ2-3; possibly TRBD2 for D (6 bases). This TCR was recovered from a man in his thirties or forties who had recovered from COVID-19. The CDR3 loop reads CASSVATRTSGGMHTQYF. Here the CDR3 DNA reads TGTGCCAGCAGCGTAGCTACACGGACGTCAGGCGGGATGCATACGCAGTATTTT.